This TCR beta chain was found in a study of blood T cell repertoires in COVID-19. The data were produced by immunoSEQ multiplex PCR, yet TCRdb's version contains in-frame clones alone and is incomplete. The sample yields hundreds of thousands of clones, around 86% seen once. Cohort allocation depended upon clinical history that participants reported. CDR1 MNHEY and CDR2 SVGEGT come from the germline V gene. V lost 4 bases to trimming and J lost 6 bases; unmatched junction nucleotides: 8. CDR3 length equals 14 residues. V and J are TRBV6-2 or TRBV6-3 and TRBJ2-7; 8 bases align to TRBD1. Sequenced sample: PBMCs or T cells enriched from blood (not recorded which). The clonotype originates from a man aged 55 to 69 who had recovered from COVID-19. This CDR3 reads CASSSLDRVSEQYF. The CDR3 DNA follows: TGTGCCAGCAGTTCGTTGGACAGGGTGTCCGAGCAGTACTTC.